These 24 T cell receptor beta chains originate from one sample sequenced in a study of blood T cell repertoires in COVID-19. Profiled with immunoSEQ multiplex PCR; TCRdb holds only in-frame clones, not every one. Of about 11,000 clones listed, roughly 81% were seen once; the top ten hold roughly 31%. The sequenced material came from peripheral blood. The receptors were gathered from a man in his fifties or sixties with active COVID-19.

This chain connects TRBV25-1 to TRBJ2-7; 10 positions agree with TRBD1. Looked up from germline, CDR1 is MGHDK and CDR2 is SYGVNS. J was trimmed by 3 bases and V by 4 bases; bases with no gene match: 6. The CDR3 spans 15 residues. CDR3 sequence (DNA): TGTGCCAGCAGTGGGGGACAGGGGTCCCTCTACGAGCAGTACTTC. It specifies CASSGGQGSLYEQYF.

CDR3 protein: CASSGSTGWETQYF. For the CDR3, the DNA is TGTGCCAGCAGCGGCTCGACAGGGTGGGAGACCCAGTACTTC. The V call is TRBV9, the J call TRBJ2-5; 7 bases match TRBD1. Germline CDR1 reads SGDLS; CDR2 reads YYNGEE. The CDR3 spans 14 residues. V lost 3 bases, J lost 5 bases, and 7 bases stayed unmatched. Together with reference TRBV9 and TRBJ2-5, the CDR3 gives the full variable domain: DSGVTQTPKHLITATGQRVTLRCSPRSGDLSVYWYQQSLDQGLQFLIQYYNGEERAKGNILERFSAQQFPDLHSELNLSSLELGDSALYFCASSGSTGWETQYFGPGTRLLVL.

The chain combines TRBV19 with TRBJ1-1, with 7 bases fitting TRBD1. The V and J ends lost 4 bases and 3 bases, in that order; junction bases with no gene match: 2. The CDR3 consists of 13 residues. Looked up from germline, CDR1 is LNHDA and CDR2 is SQIVND (reference sequence). The CDR3 loop reads CASSSTGDTEAFF. CDR3 in DNA: TGTGCCAGTAGTAGCACAGGGGACACTGAAGCTTTCTTT.

This chain connects TRBV14 to TRBJ2-1; 8 bases match TRBD1. Germline values: CDR1 SGHDN, CDR2 FVKESK. The CDR3 contains 16 residues. V gave up 2 bases and J gave up 4 bases; unmatched junction bases: 7. CDR3 bases: TGTGCCAGCAGCCAACTAGGGACAGGCGCTTACAATGAGCAGTTCTTC. Amino acid sequence: CASSQLGTGAYNEQFF.

The chain is built from TRBV29-1 and TRBJ2-7; the D gene is possibly TRBD2 (7 bases). This CDR3 comprises 14 residues. The V end lost 6 bases, the J end lost 3 bases, and 18 bases lay between the germline ends. Germline-derived CDR1 and CDR2 are SQVTM and ANQGSEA. The CDR3 sequence is CSVKGGVTDYEQYF. In nucleotides, the CDR3 is TGCAGCGTCAAGGGGGGGGTTACAGACTACGAGCAGTACTTC.

This rearrangement joins TRBV4-1 to TRBJ1-3; tentatively, D is TRBD1 (5 bases). The CDR3 has 13 residues. V was shortened by 2 bases and J by 4 bases, with 6 bases between the two germline ends. Germline CDR1 and CDR2: MGHRA and YSYEKL. CDR3 sequence (DNA): TGCGCCAGCAGCCAAAACAGGGGAAACACCATATATTTT. Translated, it gives CASSQNRGNTIYF.

V is TRBV2 and J is TRBJ1-2; no clear D gene. The CDR3 consists of 12 residues. The V gene's germline CDR1 is SNHLY and CDR2 FYNNEI. Trimming took 8 bases from V and 5 from J, leaving 12 bases between them. CDR3 sequence: CASFVGGYGYTF. The CDR3 DNA is TGTGCCAGCTTCGTTGGAGGGTATGGCTACACCTTC.

A note on this clone: Mismatch with germline at one junction end may stem from a read error. The chain recombines TRBV7-9 with TRBJ2-2; D is ambiguous. CDR1 and CDR2 (germline): SEHNR, FQNEAQ (reference sequence). The CDR3 has 15 amino acids. CDR3 in DNA: TGTGCCACCAGCAGCCCGGTCCGAAGCACCGGGGAGCTGTTTTTT. Protein sequence: CATSSPVRSTGELFF.

This chain uses TRBV27 with TRBJ2-1, with 12 bases matching TRBD1. The germline CDR1 and CDR2 sequences are MNHEY and SMNVEV (reference sequence). The CDR3 consists of 15 residues. Trimming took 5 bases from V and 7 from J; bases not matched to a gene: 6. CDR3 nucleotides: TGTGCCAGCAGTCCCGGGACAGGGGGCAGAAATGAGCAGTTCTTC. This translates into CASSPGTGGRNEQFF.

CDR3 in amino acids: CASSLGGRYEQYF. The CDR3 bases are TGTGCCAGCAGCTTAGGCGGGCGTTACGAGCAGTACTTC. The chain carries TRBV7-2 and TRBJ2-7; D is possibly TRBD2 (5 bases). Trimming stripped 1 base from V and 4 bases from J, with 8 bases between. The CDR3 runs 13 residues. Germline V gene sequence: CDR1 SGHTA, CDR2 FQGNSA.

This sequence joins TRBV7-8 and TRBJ2-7; 9 bases are a match to TRBD1. CDR1 is SGHVS and CDR2 is FQNEAQ in the germline V gene. The CDR3 runs 15 residues. Trimming removed 1 base from V and 2 bases from J; junction bases left unmatched: 3. CDR3 amino acids: CASSLVRTGAYEQYF. DNA of the CDR3: TGTGCCAGCAGCTTAGTACGGACAGGGGCCTACGAGCAGTACTTC.

The chain combines TRBV7-7 with TRBJ2-2; 10 bases line up with TRBD2. V lost 2 bases to trimming and J lost 4 bases; unmatched junction nucleotides: 4. Germline V lookup: CDR1 SSHAT, CDR2 FNYEAQ (reference sequence). The CDR3 consists of 16 residues. CDR3 DNA sequence: TGTGCCAGCAGCTTAACCGGGACTAGCGTCACCGGGGAGCTGTTTTTT. Encoded protein: CASSLTGTSVTGELFF.

The chain recombines TRBV18 with TRBJ2-5; TRBD2 matches 8 bases. The closer fit of TRBJ2-7 to the DNA end suggests the J call may be wrong. CDR1 is KGHSH and CDR2 is LQKENI in the germline V gene. CDR3 length: 18 amino acids. CDR3 amino acids: CASSLTGLVIGVSYEQYF. CDR3 sequence (DNA): TGTGCCAGCTCACTGACGGGACTAGTGATTGGAGTTTCCTACGAGCAGTACTTC.

This chain uses TRBV6-6 with TRBJ1-5; 7 positions match TRBD1. This CDR3 is 16 amino acids long. Germline V CDR1 and CDR2: MNHNY, SVGAGI (reference sequence). With V trimmed by 2 bases and J by 5 bases, 9 bases remained unmatched. CDR3 region: CASSYEGQRFDQPQHF. The CDR3 bases are TGTGCCAGCAGTTACGAGGGACAGCGCTTTGATCAGCCCCAGCATTTT.

The rearrangement uses TRBV5-1 and TRBJ2-1; maybe TRBD2 (5 bases). Trimming removed 5 bases from V and 5 bases from J, with 8 bases in between. The CDR3 consists of 12 residues. Germline V gene sequence: CDR1 SGHRS, CDR2 YFSETQ. The CDR3 spells CASRLLDNEQFF. DNA of the CDR3: TGCGCCAGCAGGCTACTAGACAATGAGCAGTTCTTC.

The J gene is TRBJ2-6, the V gene TRBV4-1; perhaps TRBD2 as D (6 bases). Trimming removed 5 bases at V and 2 bases at J, with 10 bases between. The CDR3 loop spans 15 amino acids. The V gene's germline CDR1 is MGHRA and CDR2 YSYEKL. CDR3 in DNA: TGCGCCAGCAGCTCAAGGACTACTGGGGCCAACGTCCTGACTTTC. It is translated as CASSSRTTGANVLTF.

This clone rates as medium-sized (0.01 to 0.1%). The chain joins TRBV27 to TRBJ1-2; 8 bases are shared with TRBD1. Trimming took 5 bases from V and 9 from J; bases not matched to a gene: 8. Germline V gene sequence: CDR1 MNHEY, CDR2 SMNVEV (reference sequence). The CDR3 is 13 residues long. The CDR3: CASSPTGVMSYTF. The CDR3 coding sequence is TGTGCCAGCAGTCCGACAGGGGTGATGAGCTACACCTTC.

This clone occurred once. J is TRBJ2-5 and V is TRBV5-1, with D tentatively TRBD1 (5 bases). With 1 base removed from V and 2 bases from J, the gap between germline ends came to 9 bases. This CDR3 comprises 14 residues. Per germline, CDR1 SGHRS and CDR2 YFSETQ. The CDR3 loop is CASSLTGEQETQYF. As DNA, the CDR3 is TGCGCCAGCAGCTTGACAGGAGAACAAGAGACCCAGTACTTC.

The V call is TRBV7-9, the J call TRBJ2-7, with D tentatively TRBD1 (6 bases). The V gene lost 2 bases and the J gene lost 1 base, with 12 bases spanning the gap. The CDR3 length is 15 residues. In germline, CDR1 is SEHNR, CDR2 FQNEAQ (reference sequence). CDR3 amino acids: CASSLSTGRSYEQYF. Written as DNA, the CDR3 is TGTGCCAGCAGCTTATCGACAGGTCGATCCTACGAGCAGTACTTC.

The J gene is TRBJ2-4, the V gene TRBV5-1; TRBD2 agrees at 7 bases. CDR1 is SGHRS, CDR2 YFSETQ, per germline. The CDR3 sequence is 13 residues long. The ends lost 3 bases at V and 8 bases at J; junction bases unmatched: 5. The CDR3 here is CASSWTAGDIQYF. CDR3 sequence (DNA): TGCGCCAGCAGCTGGACGGCGGGGGACATTCAGTACTTC.

The rearrangement uses TRBV5-1 and TRBJ2-7; 10 bases agree with TRBD1. With V trimmed by 2 bases and J by 1 base, 6 bases remained unmatched. Germline V CDR1 and CDR2: SGHRS, YFSETQ. There are 16 residues in the CDR3. Written as DNA, the CDR3 is TGCGCCAGCAGCTTCCTACCGGGACAGGGGTCCTACGAGCAGTACTTC. Encoded protein: CASSFLPGQGSYEQYF. Variable domain in full (rest from reference TRBV5-1 and TRBJ2-7): KAGVTQTPRYLIKTRGQQVTLSCSPISGHRSVSWYQQTPGQGLQFLFEYFSETQRNKGNFPGRFSGRQFSNSRSEMNVSTLELGDSALYLCASSFLPGQGSYEQYFGPGTRLTVT.

The chain links TRBV7-9 to TRBJ2-7; D not resolved. V lost 5 bases, J lost 6 bases, and 11 bases lay in between. Germline V gene sequence: CDR1 SEHNR, CDR2 FQNEAQ (reference sequence). This CDR3 is built from 12 residues. The CDR3 nucleotides read TGTGCCAGCAGCGGAAGAGGATTCGAGCAGTACTTC. It codes for CASSGRGFEQYF.

V gene TRBV5-1 combines with J gene TRBJ2-7; D is uncertain. V was clipped by 0 bases and J by 3 bases, with 7 bases between them. This CDR3 comprises 13 residues. Germline loops: CDR1 SGHRS, CDR2 YFSETQ. The CDR3 is CASSLADIYEQYF. The CDR3 bases are TGCGCCAGCAGCTTGGCCGACATCTACGAGCAGTACTTC.

J is TRBJ2-7 and V is TRBV14; D perhaps matches TRBD1 (5 bases). The ends were cut back, 0 bases at V and 2 bases at J, with 11 bases in the middle. The V gene's germline CDR1 is SGHDN and CDR2 FVKESK. This CDR3 comprises 15 residues. The CDR3 bases are TGTGCCAGCAGCCAAGATGGGGCCGCCACCTACGAGCAGTACTTC. It translates to CASSQDGAATYEQYF.